A selection of T cell receptor beta chains follows, all from one sample in a study of blood T cell repertoires in COVID-19. The repertoire was sequenced with immunoSEQ multiplex PCR; TCRdb's copy has only in-frame clones and lacks some. This table has about 400,000 clones, 88% appearing once. Sample: PBMCs or T cells enriched from blood (not recorded which). The receptors shown here come from a middle-aged woman with acute COVID-19. Each CDR3 is given with its conserved first and last residue. Each record gives: CDR3 length, V gene, D gene, J gene, CDR3 DNA, CDR3 protein. D genes are given only for firm matches.

>15|TRBV7-9|NA|TRBJ2-2
TGTGCCAGCAGGGCCAGGCAGGGAATCACCGGGGAGCTGTTTTTT
CASRARQGITGELFF
>15|TRBV3-1/TRBV3-2|TRBD1|TRBJ1-2
TGTGCCAGCAGCCAGAACATCGGGACAGGCTGGGGCTACACCTTC
CASSQNIGTGWGYTF
>13|TRBV6-5|NA|TRBJ2-7
TGTGCCAGCAGTTACTCTCGGGGGTACGAGCAGTACTTC
CASSYSRGYEQYF
>14|TRBV27|NA|TRBJ1-5
TGTGCCAGCCGGAGGGTCGGAATCAATCAGCCCCAGCATTTT
CASRRVGINQPQHF
>13|TRBV6-5|NA|TRBJ2-7
TGTGCCAGCAGTCCAGAGAGGGCTCTCGAGCAGTACTTC
CASSPERALEQYF
>14|TRBV11-2|TRBD1|TRBJ2-5
TGTGCCAGCAGTTTAGGTCAGGGGGCAGAGACCCAGTACTTC
CASSLGQGAETQYF
>15|TRBV19|NA|TRBJ2-5
TGTGCCAGTAGCCCGGGAGTACCGTACCAAGAGACCCAGTACTTC
CASSPGVPYQETQYF
>15|TRBV10-3|NA|TRBJ1-4
TGTGCCATCAGTGACGCGGGACGGATTAATGAAAAACTGTTTTTT
CAISDAGRINEKLFF
>15|TRBV2|TRBD1|TRBJ1-2
TGTGCCAGCAGTGAACAAGGACAGGGTCATTCTGGCTACACCTTC
CASSEQGQGHSGYTF
>17|TRBV7-9|TRBD2|TRBJ2-1
TGTGCCAGCAGCACGACTAGCGGGGGGGCCTTTTACAATGAGCAGTTCTTC
CASSTTSGGAFYNEQFF